The clone carrying this T cell receptor beta chain is a singleton in its sample. Its target is not known. Sequenced by immunoSEQ multiplex PCR; TCRdb stores in-frame clones only, minus some. The top ten clones hold 2.5% to 3.5% of a sample with 160,000 or so clones, 88% of them seen once. The validation cohort, a group of over a hundred subjects, included the donors and was separate from the roughly 720-subject first cohort. CDR3 length: 11 residues. The V end lost 5 bases, the J end lost 5 bases, and 6 bases lay between the germline ends. The germline CDR1 and CDR2 sequences are SNHLY and FYNNEI. The data were taken from a study of cytomegalovirus exposure and HLA in healthy donors. Overall study results and limits: Most TCR sequences were rare, but some public TCRs occurred in many donors. CMV antigen specificity of three CMV-associated chains was confirmed in vitro. Associated with cytomegalovirus, according to the listing, were approximately 160 TCR beta chains.

This chain joins TRBV2 and TRBJ2-5; D ambiguous. This clonotype originated in a man between 18 and 35 years old in good health and CMV-seronegative. Sequenced input: PBMCs. CDR3 region: CASSSRETQYF. The DNA for the CDR3 is TGTGCCAGCAGTAGTCGGGAGACCCAGTACTTC. The variable domain in full, completed from reference TRBV2 and TRBJ2-5, reads EPEVTQTPSHQVTQMGQEVILRCVPISNHLYFYWYRQILGQKVEFLVSFYNNEISEKSEIFDDQFSVERPDGSNFTLKIRSTKLEDSAMYFCASSSRETQYFGPGTRLLVL.